These T cell receptor beta chains were read from a single sample in a study of PD-1 blockade in classical Hodgkin lymphoma. The method was immunoSEQ multiplex PCR; TCRdb's version includes in-frame clones alone and lacks a portion of them. Of 25,000 to 35,000 clones in the sample, roughly 80% were seen once. Here the sequenced sample was CD4+ T cells from blood, taken before the fourth cycle of nivolumab. All receptors derive from a human donor with classical Hodgkin lymphoma. CDR3s include the opening cysteine and the closing phenylalanine or tryptophan. D genes are given only for firm matches. Clone sizes are given selectively: once, few, many, or a class where the clone is expanded.

J gene | V gene | clone size | D gene | CDR3 DNA | CDR3 protein
TRBJ1-6 | TRBV15 | - | - | TGTGCCACCAGCAGATATGGCTACGGGGGAAATTCACCCCTCCACTTT | CATSRYGYGGNSPLHF
TRBJ2-2 | TRBV5-1 | once | TRBD2 | TGCGCCAGCAGCCGACAGGGTCTACTAGCGGGGGGGCCGACCGGGGAGCTGTTTTTT | CASSRQGLLAGGPTGELFF
TRBJ1-2 | TRBV7-3 | - | TRBD1 | TGTGCCAGCAGCTGGACAGGGGCAAGCGGAGGCTACACCTTC | CASSWTGASGGYTF
TRBJ2-5 | TRBV5-6 | once | TRBD2 | TGTGCCAGCAGCTTGTCAGCGGGAAACTTTCAAGAGACCCAGTACTTC | CASSLSAGNFQETQYF
TRBJ2-3 | TRBV7-3 | - | - | TGTGCCAGCAGCCCGGGGAGGGGGAGCACAGATACGCAGTATTTT | CASSPGRGSTDTQYF
TRBJ1-3 | TRBV7-2 | - | TRBD1 | TGTGCCAGCAGCTTATTTGGCAGGGGGGACACCATATATTTT | CASSLFGRGDTIYF
TRBJ2-2 | TRBV11-2 | - | - | TGTGCCAGCAGCACGGACGCGAACACCGGGGAGCTGTTTTTT | CASSTDANTGELFF
TRBJ1-2 | TRBV7-2 | - | - | TGTGCCAGCAGCCCAGGTGGTAACGGCTACACCTTC | CASSPGGNGYTF
TRBJ1-3 | TRBV6-5 | - | - | TGTGCCAGCTCCCCGACACTAGGAAACACCATATATTTT | CASSPTLGNTIYF
TRBJ1-5 | TRBV19 | - | - | TGTGCCAGTAGTAGGGAAGGGGATTTCAATCAGCCCCAGCATTTT | CASSREGDFNQPQHF
TRBJ2-7 | TRBV28 | - | TRBD2 | TGTGCCAGCAGTGTACTAGCGGGAGGGCAAGGCGAGCAGTACTTC | CASSVLAGGQGEQYF
TRBJ1-5 | TRBV19 | few | - | TGTGCCAGTAGTGGGTCGTTCAATCAGCCCCAGCATTTT | CASSGSFNQPQHF
TRBJ2-1 | TRBV6-4 | once | TRBD2 | TGTGCCAGCAGTGACTCGACCAGCGGGAGGACGAATGAGCAGTTCTTC | CASSDSTSGRTNEQFF
TRBJ1-5 | TRBV7-2 | - | - | TGTGCCAGCAGCTTAGATTCGCCCCCCCAGCATTTT | CASSLDSPPQHF
TRBJ2-5 | TRBV2 | - | - | TGTGCCAGCATGGCCCGGGCCGAGGCGGAGACCCAGTACTTC | CASMARAEAETQYF
TRBJ2-3 | TRBV7-3 | - | - | TGTGCCAGCAGCTTAAACGGGGCGGATACGCAGTATTTT | CASSLNGADTQYF
TRBJ1-2 | TRBV11-1 | once | - | TGTGCCAGCAGCCCCCCCGGAGCAGGCCGGCTTTACACCTTC | CASSPPGAGRLYTF
TRBJ2-7 | TRBV11-1 | - | TRBD2 | TGTGCCAGCAGCTTAGCGGAGCGGGGGGGCAACTACGAGCAGTACTTC | CASSLAERGGNYEQYF
TRBJ1-2 | TRBV7-9 | few | - | TGTGCCAGCAGCCCAGACGGGCCCGGCTACACCTTC | CASSPDGPGYTF
TRBJ2-6 | TRBV6-1 | - | - | TGTGCCAGCCATGGGGGGAGTTTTGGGGCCAACGTCCTGACTTTC | CASHGGSFGANVLTF
TRBJ2-7 | TRBV6-5 | - | - | TGTGCCAGCAGTTACTCGTACGCAGCGCCGACCGACGAGCAGTACTTC | CASSYSYAAPTDEQYF
TRBJ2-4 | TRBV7-2 | - | - | TGTGGGGGCCAGCTTAGGGCCAAAAACATTCAGTACTTC | CGGQLRAKNIQYF
TRBJ2-5 | TRBV14 | - | - | TGTGCCAGCAGCCAAGATTTGGGGTACGGGGAAGAGACCCAGTACTTC | CASSQDLGYGEETQYF
TRBJ1-1 | TRBV7-2 | - | - | TGTGCCAGCAGCTTATATTCCCCAGACTTGAACACTGAAGCTTTCTTT | CASSLYSPDLNTEAFF
TRBJ1-4 | TRBV19 | once | TRBD1 | TGTGCCAGTAGTAGGACCGGGACAGGGGACGAAAAACTGTTTTTT | CASSRTGTGDEKLFF
TRBJ1-2 | TRBV28 | - | TRBD1 | TGTGCCACCAGACTACCGGGACAGGGCCATGGCTACACCTTC | CATRLPGQGHGYTF
TRBJ1-1 | TRBV6-6 | - | - | TGTGCCAGCAGTCCTGAAGGGGACGCTGAAGCTTTCTTT | CASSPEGDAEAFF
TRBJ1-3 | TRBV10-3 | - | - | TGTGCCATCAGTGAGTCGGGACCGAACTCTGGAAACACCATATATTTT | CAISESGPNSGNTIYF
TRBJ1-1 | TRBV28 | - | - | TGTGCCAGCAGTCTCCTGGAGGATACTGAAGCTTTCTTT | CASSLLEDTEAFF
TRBJ1-3 | TRBV4-1 | - | - | TGCGCCAGCAGCCAGCTCCGGGCCGTTCACTCTGGAAACACCATATATTTT | CASSQLRAVHSGNTIYF
TRBJ2-3 | TRBV28 | - | - | TGTGCCAGCAGTTCCCGATTAGGCACAGATACGCAGTATTTT | CASSSRLGTDTQYF
TRBJ1-1 | TRBV7-8 | few | - | TGTGCCAGCAGCTTAGCCTACGAGGCAGTTGAAGCTTTCTTT | CASSLAYEAVEAFF
TRBJ1-6 | TRBV6-5 | - | - | TGTGCCATCCGGGGGCGGGATTATAATTCACCCCTCCACTTT | CAIRGRDYNSPLHF
TRBJ2-7 | TRBV29-1 | - | - | TGCAGCGTTGAAAACGATTACGAGCAGTACTTC | CSVENDYEQYF
TRBJ2-7 | TRBV19 | once | TRBD1 | TGTGCCAGTAGTTCCACCGGGACAGGGGGCTTCGAGCAGTACTTC | CASSSTGTGGFEQYF